A selection of T cell receptor beta chains follows, all from one sample in a study of cytomegalovirus exposure and HLA in healthy donors. Method: immunoSEQ multiplex PCR; TCRdb's copy keeps in-frame clones and lacks some. Of about 140,000 clones in the sample, about 94% were seen once. Material for sequencing was PBMCs. The receptors come from a man between 18 and 29 years old in good health and CMV-seropositive. Each CDR3 is given with its conserved first and last residue. The D gene is left open where the match is weak. Size tells how often a clone was seen (once, few, many) or the class of an expanded clone, and some rows leave it out.

CDR3 DNA: TGTGCCAGCAGCCTACCGACTACCTACAATGAGCAGTTCTTC; CDR3 protein: CASSLPTTYNEQFF; D gene: -; clone size: -; J gene: TRBJ2-1; CDR3 length: 14; V gene: TRBV7-2
CDR3 DNA: TGTGCCAGTAGTCCTAGCGGGACGGAGACCCAGTACTTC; CDR3 protein: CASSPSGTETQYF; D gene: TRBD2; clone size: -; J gene: TRBJ2-5; CDR3 length: 13; V gene: TRBV19
CDR3 DNA: TGTGCCAGCAGGGAGGACTCGGACAGGGCGCGGAACGAGCAGTACTTC; CDR3 protein: CASREDSDRARNEQYF; D gene: TRBD1; clone size: -; J gene: TRBJ2-7; CDR3 length: 16; V gene: TRBV28
CDR3 DNA: TGTGCCAGCAGCTTAGTCGCTTCGTACAGGGGGGAGACCCAGTACTTC; CDR3 protein: CASSLVASYRGETQYF; D gene: TRBD1; clone size: once; J gene: TRBJ2-5; CDR3 length: 16; V gene: TRBV7-9
CDR3 DNA: TGTGCCACCGGACGGGGAGGCTCTGGAAACACCATATATTTT; CDR3 protein: CATGRGGSGNTIYF; D gene: -; clone size: -; J gene: TRBJ1-3; CDR3 length: 14; V gene: TRBV6-5
CDR3 DNA: TGCAGCGTTGTAGATGGTGGACAGGGACCAGATACGCAGTATTTT; CDR3 protein: CSVVDGGQGPDTQYF; D gene: TRBD1; clone size: -; J gene: TRBJ2-3; CDR3 length: 15; V gene: TRBV29-1
CDR3 DNA: TGTGCCAGCAGCCCCGGACAGACAAGGGACACTGAAGCTTTCTTT; CDR3 protein: CASSPGQTRDTEAFF; D gene: -; clone size: -; J gene: TRBJ1-1; CDR3 length: 15; V gene: TRBV5-6
CDR3 DNA: TGCGCCAGCAGGAGTAGTTCTAGCCATGAGCAGTTCTTC; CDR3 protein: CASRSSSSHEQFF; D gene: -; clone size: once; J gene: TRBJ2-1; CDR3 length: 13; V gene: TRBV4-1
CDR3 DNA: TGTGCCAGCAGTGTATTCGGGGTCTACGAGCAGTACTTC; CDR3 protein: CASSVFGVYEQYF; D gene: -; clone size: -; J gene: TRBJ2-7; CDR3 length: 13; V gene: TRBV2
CDR3 DNA: TGTGCCAGCAGCCAAGGGACTAGCGGGATGGTCTACGAGCAGTACTTC; CDR3 protein: CASSQGTSGMVYEQYF; D gene: TRBD2; clone size: -; J gene: TRBJ2-7; CDR3 length: 16; V gene: TRBV9
CDR3 DNA: TGTGCCAGCAGTCCTAGATACAATGAGCAGTTCTTC; CDR3 protein: CASSPRYNEQFF; D gene: -; clone size: -; J gene: TRBJ2-1; CDR3 length: 12; V gene: TRBV28
CDR3 DNA: TGTGCCAGCAGTGTACAGGGAGCTAACTATGGCTACACCTTC; CDR3 protein: CASSVQGANYGYTF; D gene: -; clone size: -; J gene: TRBJ1-2; CDR3 length: 14; V gene: TRBV2
CDR3 DNA: TGCGCCAGCAGCCCGGGGGACAGGGGCTCCTACGAGCAGTACTTC; CDR3 protein: CASSPGDRGSYEQYF; D gene: TRBD1; clone size: -; J gene: TRBJ2-7; CDR3 length: 15; V gene: TRBV5-1
CDR3 DNA: TGTGCCAGCAGCGTTAGACTAGCAGGTGGTGAGCAGTTCTTC; CDR3 protein: CASSVRLAGGEQFF; D gene: TRBD2; clone size: once; J gene: TRBJ2-1; CDR3 length: 14; V gene: TRBV9
CDR3 DNA: TGTGCCAGCAGCCAAGACCTAGCGGAGATCTCCGAGCAGTTCTTC; CDR3 protein: CASSQDLAEISEQFF; D gene: TRBD2; clone size: -; J gene: TRBJ2-1; CDR3 length: 15; V gene: TRBV14
CDR3 DNA: TGTGCCAGCAGTTTAGAGGCGAGGGGGAATGAGCAGTTCTTC; CDR3 protein: CASSLEARGNEQFF; D gene: -; clone size: -; J gene: TRBJ2-1; CDR3 length: 14; V gene: TRBV27
CDR3 DNA: TGCGCCAGCAGCCCAAGGGACAGGGGATACACCGGGGAGCTGTTTTTT; CDR3 protein: CASSPRDRGYTGELFF; D gene: TRBD1; clone size: -; J gene: TRBJ2-2; CDR3 length: 16; V gene: TRBV5-1
CDR3 DNA: TGCGCCAGCAGCTTGGGGACAGACCTCGAGCAGTACTTC; CDR3 protein: CASSLGTDLEQYF; D gene: -; clone size: -; J gene: TRBJ2-7; CDR3 length: 13; V gene: TRBV5-1
CDR3 DNA: TGCGCCAGCAGAATGACGGGAGAGGTTTACGAGCAGTACTTC; CDR3 protein: CASRMTGEVYEQYF; D gene: -; clone size: -; J gene: TRBJ2-7; CDR3 length: 14; V gene: TRBV10-2
CDR3 DNA: TGTGCCACCAGCCACCTACAGTCCGAGCAGTACTTC; CDR3 protein: CATSHLQSEQYF; D gene: -; clone size: -; J gene: TRBJ2-7; CDR3 length: 12; V gene: TRBV15
CDR3 DNA: TGTGCCAGCAGCTGGGACAGGGACAATGAGCAGTTCTTC; CDR3 protein: CASSWDRDNEQFF; D gene: TRBD1; clone size: -; J gene: TRBJ2-1; CDR3 length: 13; V gene: TRBV5-4
CDR3 DNA: TGTGCCAGCAGTTTATGGGGCCGGGACAGGACTCCTAATCAGCCCCAGCATTTT; CDR3 protein: CASSLWGRDRTPNQPQHF; D gene: TRBD1; clone size: -; J gene: TRBJ1-5; CDR3 length: 18; V gene: TRBV28
CDR3 DNA: TGTGCCAGCAGTGGCGGACAGGGGATCCAGAATCAGCCCCAGCATTTT; CDR3 protein: CASSGGQGIQNQPQHF; D gene: TRBD1; clone size: -; J gene: TRBJ1-5; CDR3 length: 16; V gene: TRBV2
CDR3 DNA: TGTGCCAGCAGACGTCGGGAGACCCAGTACTTC; CDR3 protein: CASRRRETQYF; D gene: -; clone size: once; J gene: TRBJ2-5; CDR3 length: 11; V gene: TRBV27
CDR3 DNA: TGTGCCACCAGCAGGATAAACAGGGGGGACTATGGCTACACCTTC; CDR3 protein: CATSRINRGDYGYTF; D gene: TRBD1; clone size: -; J gene: TRBJ1-2; CDR3 length: 15; V gene: TRBV15
CDR3 DNA: TGTGCCAGCAGTTTAGGGGGGAAGATCTCCTACGAGCAGTACTTC; CDR3 protein: CASSLGGKISYEQYF; D gene: -; clone size: -; J gene: TRBJ2-7; CDR3 length: 15; V gene: TRBV28
CDR3 DNA: TGTGCCAGCTCACCTCAGGGGGCCGACACTGAAGCTTTCTTT; CDR3 protein: CASSPQGADTEAFF; D gene: TRBD1; clone size: -; J gene: TRBJ1-1; CDR3 length: 14; V gene: TRBV18
CDR3 DNA: TGTGCCGCCAGAAACACCGGGACAGGAGACACCGGGGAGCTGTTTTTT; CDR3 protein: CAARNTGTGDTGELFF; D gene: TRBD1; clone size: -; J gene: TRBJ2-2; CDR3 length: 16; V gene: TRBV25-1
CDR3 DNA: TGCGCCAGCAGCTTAACCGGGACACTGAACACTGAAGCTTTCTTT; CDR3 protein: CASSLTGTLNTEAFF; D gene: -; clone size: -; J gene: TRBJ1-1; CDR3 length: 15; V gene: TRBV4-1
CDR3 DNA: TGTGCCAGCAGTTTCGGGAGCGGTGAAAAACTGTTTTTT; CDR3 protein: CASSFGSGEKLFF; D gene: -; clone size: -; J gene: TRBJ1-4; CDR3 length: 13; V gene: TRBV28
CDR3 DNA: TGTGCCAGCAGTCCAGGCGGGTATGGCTACACCTTC; CDR3 protein: CASSPGGYGYTF; D gene: -; clone size: -; J gene: TRBJ1-2; CDR3 length: 12; V gene: TRBV6-5
CDR3 DNA: TGTGCCAGCAGCCCGGCCAGGGGGCCGCTGGGTGAGCAGTTCTTC; CDR3 protein: CASSPARGPLGEQFF; D gene: TRBD1; clone size: -; J gene: TRBJ2-1; CDR3 length: 15; V gene: TRBV9
CDR3 DNA: TGCAGCGTCCTTCGTAGCGGGAGGGGGAATGAGCAGTTCTTC; CDR3 protein: CSVLRSGRGNEQFF; D gene: TRBD2; clone size: -; J gene: TRBJ2-1; CDR3 length: 14; V gene: TRBV29-1
CDR3 DNA: TGCACCGGACAGGCCCAAGTCGGAGATACGCAGTATTTT; CDR3 protein: CTGQAQVGDTQYF; D gene: TRBD1; clone size: -; J gene: TRBJ2-3; CDR3 length: 13; V gene: TRBV29-1
CDR3 DNA: TGTGCCAGCACCAAGGGACTAGCGGGAGAGACCCAGTACTTC; CDR3 protein: CASTKGLAGETQYF; D gene: TRBD2; clone size: -; J gene: TRBJ2-5; CDR3 length: 14; V gene: TRBV2